The 17 T cell receptor beta chains below were found in one sample sequenced in a study of PD-1 blockade in classical Hodgkin lymphoma. Sequencing used immunoSEQ multiplex PCR; TCRdb keeps in-frame clones, though not all of them. This table holds 12,000 or so clones, about four fifths found once. After autologous stem cell transplantation all patients relapsed, and prior brentuximab vedotin exposure differed between cohorts. Sequences were derived from peripheral blood mononuclear cells (PBMCs), sampled at baseline. These receptors originate from a human donor with classical Hodgkin lymphoma.

V and J are TRBV4-1 and TRBJ1-2; 7 bases align to TRBD1. J lost 6 bases, V lost 1 base, and 8 bases had no gene match. CDR3 size: 15 residues. Per germline, CDR1 MGHRA and CDR2 YSYEKL. The CDR3 protein is CASSQAGTAIDGYTF. CDR3 coding DNA: TGCGCCAGCAGCCAAGCGGGGACAGCGATAGATGGCTACACCTTC.

The chain links TRBV27 to TRBJ1-1; D is possibly TRBD1 (5 bases). CDR1 and CDR2 from the germline V gene are MNHEY and SMNVEV (reference sequence). The CDR3 contains 13 residues. V was shortened by 4 bases and J by 5 bases, with 11 bases between the two germline ends. In DNA form, the CDR3 reads TGTGCCAGCAGTTCTCAGGGTTGGACTGAAGCTTTCTTT. Its protein product is CASSSQGWTEAFF.

A single count supports this clone. The chain employs TRBV10-1 and TRBJ1-1; no definite D call. Germline loops: CDR1 WNHNN, CDR2 SYGVQD (reference sequence). Trimming removed 0 bases from V and 0 bases from J, with 14 bases in between. This CDR3 contains 17 residues. The CDR3 DNA reads TGCGCCAGCAGTGAGTCGGGTCGGGCGACCTTGAACACTGAAGCTTTCTTT. It specifies CASSESGRATLNTEAFF.

The chain joins TRBV5-1 to TRBJ2-2; possible D gene TRBD1, 5 bases. The germline CDR1 and CDR2 sequences are SGHRS and YFSETQ. Trimming took 4 bases from V and 4 from J, leaving 14 bases between them. The CDR3 consists of 15 residues. The CDR3 spells CASSLWTRGTGELFF. The CDR3 DNA sequence: TGCGCCAGCAGCCTATGGACACGCGGCACCGGGGAGCTGTTTTTT. The complete variable domain, with remaining parts taken from reference TRBV5-1 and TRBJ2-2, reads KAGVTQTPRYLIKTRGQQVTLSCSPISGHRSVSWYQQTPGQGLQFLFEYFSETQRNKGNFPGRFSGRQFSNSRSEMNVSTLELGDSALYLCASSLWTRGTGELFFGEGSRLTVL.

The chain has TRBV2 and TRBJ2-5, with D perhaps matching TRBD1 or TRBD2 (6 bases each). Trimming took off 6 bases at V and 1 base at J, with 9 bases between the two ends. The CDR3 covers 13 residues. CDR1 and CDR2 (germline): SNHLY, FYNNEI. The CDR3 reads CASRGGGQETQYF. The CDR3 DNA follows: TGTGCCAGCAGAGGGGGAGGCCAAGAGACCCAGTACTTC.

V gene TRBV5-4 combines with J gene TRBJ2-2; 14 bases align to TRBD2. Trimming removed 6 bases from V and 6 bases from J; junction bases left unmatched: 10. This CDR3 spans 17 amino acids. In germline, CDR1 is SGHNT, CDR2 YYREEE (reference sequence). CDR3 sequence reads: CASNLKPGLAGAGELFF. The CDR3 region has the DNA TGTGCCAGCAACCTGAAACCGGGACTAGCGGGGGCCGGGGAGCTGTTTTTT.

This clone was observed a single time. CDR3 region: CASSLVSGVGAGNTIYF. CDR3 bases: TGTGCCAGCAGCTTAGTTTCAGGGGTCGGTGCTGGAAACACCATATATTTT. The chain combines TRBV7-9 with TRBJ1-3; D possibly corresponds to TRBD1 (6 bases). Germline CDR1 is SEHNR and CDR2 is FQNEAQ (reference sequence). The V end was cut by 1 base, the J end by 2 bases, with 15 bases between. This CDR3 comprises 17 residues.

The chain carries TRBV5-1 and TRBJ2-1; TRBD2 matches at 7 bases. J was trimmed by 1 base and V by 4 bases; bases with no gene match: 8. This CDR3 spans 16 amino acids. Germline values: CDR1 SGHRS, CDR2 YFSETQ. CDR3 nucleotides: TGCGCCAGCAGCAAAGCTAGCGGTAGTTCCTACAATGAGCAGTTCTTC. Amino acid sequence: CASSKASGSSYNEQFF.

The chain is built from TRBV25-1 and TRBJ2-2, with 9 bases that match TRBD2. The CDR3 contains 17 residues. Germline V gene data show CDR1 as MGHDK and CDR2 as SYGVNS. The V segment lost 5 bases and the J segment 6 bases; nucleotides outside the gene matches: 13. This CDR3 reads CASSSPGGAGGPGELFF. The CDR3 nucleotides are TGTGCCAGCAGTTCCCCCGGTGGGGCGGGAGGGCCCGGGGAGCTGTTTTTT.

V is TRBV19 and J is TRBJ1-1; D call uncertain. The ends were cut back, 8 bases at V and 0 bases at J, with 19 bases in the middle. The CDR3 loop spans 16 amino acids. The germline V gene encodes CDR1 LNHDA and CDR2 SQIVND (reference sequence). CDR3 sequence reads: CASEASGFGMNTEAFF. In nucleotides, the CDR3 is TGTGCCAGTGAGGCTTCGGGGTTCGGTATGAACACTGAAGCTTTCTTT.

The chain joins TRBV5-1 to TRBJ2-2; D uncertain. This CDR3 is 13 amino acids long. The V and J ends lost 2 bases and 7 bases respectively, with 9 bases between them. The germline CDR1 and CDR2 sequences are SGHRS and YFSETQ. The CDR3 protein is CASSFNLGGELFF. DNA for the CDR3: TGCGCCAGCAGCTTTAATTTGGGCGGGGAGCTGTTTTTT.

The V and J genes are TRBV6-5 and TRBJ1-1, with D perhaps matching TRBD1 (6 bases). Deletions cut 7 bases from V and 7 bases from J, with 22 bases between. Germline V gene lookup returns CDR1 MNHEY and CDR2 SVGAGI. The CDR3 length is 15 residues. DNA of the CDR3: TGTGCCAGCAAGAGGCAAACATGGGGAGGGGGTGAAGCTTTCTTT. Translated: CASKRQTWGGGEAFF.

The chain joins TRBV5-1 to TRBJ1-4; tentative D call: TRBD1 (5 bases). This CDR3 is built from 15 residues. V gave up 4 bases and J gave up 6 bases, with 16 bases separating them. In germline, CDR1 is SGHRS, CDR2 YFSETQ. The chain's CDR3 is CASSPQYGGHEKLFF. In DNA form, the CDR3 reads TGCGCCAGCAGCCCCCAATATGGGGGTCATGAAAAACTGTTTTTT.

V usage is TRBV5-6 and J usage is TRBJ1-5, with TRBD1 identical over 7 bases. J was trimmed by 3 bases and V by 0 bases; bases with no gene match: 6. CDR1 is SGHDT and CDR2 is YYEEEE in the germline V gene. CDR3 length: 16 amino acids. This chain's CDR3 is CASSLASDRFNQPQHF. CDR3 nucleotides: TGTGCCAGCAGCTTGGCCTCGGACAGGTTCAATCAGCCCCAGCATTTT.

This clone is large within its sample. The CDR3 region has the DNA TGTGCCAGCAGTTTAGTAGCGGGCACAGATACGCAGTATTTT. Its protein is CASSLVAGTDTQYF. V is TRBV28 and J is TRBJ2-3, with D possibly TRBD2 on 6 matching bases. This CDR3 region has 14 residues. Germline V gives CDR1 MDHEN, CDR2 SYDVKM. Trimming took off 2 bases at V and 1 base at J, with 7 bases between the two ends.

This chain links TRBV10-3 with TRBJ2-1; D unclear. The CDR3 covers 14 residues. V lost 0 bases and J lost 4, with 7 bases in between. Germline CDR1 is ENHRY and CDR2 is SYGVKD. For the CDR3, the DNA is TGTGCCATCAGTGAGTCCGGGCGATACAATGAGCAGTTCTTC. It yields the protein CAISESGRYNEQFF.

Only one count was recorded for this clone. This chain joins TRBV7-9 and TRBJ1-4; 7 bases match TRBD1. CDR1 is SEHNR and CDR2 is FQNEAQ in the germline V gene (reference sequence). The CDR3 consists of 16 residues. Trimming cost V 4 bases and J 4 bases; bases outside gene matches: 9. The CDR3 DNA follows: TGTGCCAGCAGCTCAGGGATGGGACAGAGTAATGAAAAACTGTTTTTT. Amino acids: CASSSGMGQSNEKLFF. The full variable domain, rest sourced from reference TRBV7-9 and TRBJ1-4, is DTGVSQNPRHKITKRGQNVTFRCDPISEHNRLYWYRQTLGQGPEFLTYFQNEAQLEKSRLLSDRFSAERPKGSFSTLEIQRTEQGDSAMYLCASSSGMGQSNEKLFFGSGTQLSVL.